Below, one TCR beta chain is given with its context. Its antigen is currently unknown. Following extraction, RNA underwent reverse transcription to cDNA, which served as the sequencing template. Assay used: immunoSEQ multiplex PCR; TCRdb lists only in-frame clones, some missing. The sample holds some 210,000 clones; around 65% are singletons and the top ten take 1% to 1.5%. This sample stems from a study of CD8+ T cells in alopecia areata. The overall study: Tofacitinib was taken orally by treated patients, and the dose was 5 to 10 mg twice daily. Dosing spanned 6 to 18 months on tofacitinib, then 6 months off drug. Study-wide results and caveats: In scalp and blood, many expanded lesional clones persisted during tofacitinib.

As to treatment: oral pan-JAK inhibitor, 5-10 mg twice daily. Germline V lookup: CDR1 MNHNS, CDR2 SASEGT. CDR3 length equals 15 residues. V shed 6 bases, J shed 4 bases, and the junction held 9 bases outside the gene matches. Sequences were derived from CD4+ T cells sorted from blood, sampled between weeks 43 and 45, from a patient treated with tofacitinib. This TCR was recovered from a human donor with alopecia areata. V usage is TRBV6-1 and J usage is TRBJ2-1, with TRBD1 matching 7 bases. The CDR3 protein is CASRRTGNLYNEQFF. The CDR3 DNA sequence: TGTGCCAGCAGGAGGACAGGTAACCTATACAATGAGCAGTTCTTC.